Below, 30 T cell receptor beta chains from the same sample are listed, as sequenced in a study of T cells in Graves' hyperthyroidism and ophthalmopathy. RNA transcripts provided the source from which TCR beta CDR3 regions were amplified. The HTBI primer set was used in a first-round RT-PCR of the TCR CDR3. One entry per CDR3 protein, called by TCRdb with MiXCR from the multiplex PCR reads. Of almost 600,000 distinct CDR3 sequences in the sample, just over 45% are singletons; the top ten hold about 8.3%. The sequenced material came from peripheral blood or thyroid tissue (not recorded which). The origin of the receptors is a woman younger than 35 with Graves' hyperthyroidism.

Ten or more counts support this clonotype. The chain couples TRBV20-1 to TRBJ2-7, with 12 bases that match TRBD1. Germline V gene lookup returns CDR1 DFQATT and CDR2 SNEGSKA (reference sequence). Losses at the gene ends were 6 bases for V and 7 bases for J; bases not matched to a gene: 10. CDR3 size: 14 residues. The DNA of the CDR3 is TGCAGTGCCCCCGCGGGACAGGGGGCGGGAGAGCAGTACTTC. Translation: CSAPAGQGAGEQYF.

Ten or more counts support this clonotype. The chain recombines TRBV5-8 with TRBJ2-7, with D possibly being TRBD1 or TRBD2 (5 bases each). The CDR3 is 14 amino acids. Trimming removed 2 bases from V and 0 bases from J, with 9 bases in between. Looked up from germline, CDR1 is SGHTS and CDR2 is YDEGEE. This chain's CDR3 is CASSFGTDSYEQYF. CDR3 sequence (DNA): TGTGCCAGCAGCTTTGGGACGGACTCCTACGAGCAGTACTTC.

At least ten counts were recorded for this clonotype. The chain uses TRBV4-1 and TRBJ2-7; 11 bases map to TRBD2. J was trimmed by 4 bases and V by 4 bases; bases with no gene match: 12. CDR3 length: 17 residues. CDR1 is MGHRA, CDR2 YSYEKL, per germline. CDR3 sequence: CASSPPLSSGRWYEQYF. In DNA form, the CDR3 reads TGCGCCAGCAGCCCACCCTTGTCTAGCGGGAGGTGGTACGAGCAGTACTTC.

This clonotype appeared once. The V gene is TRBV2, the J gene TRBJ2-6; D may be TRBD1 (6 bases). V lost 3 bases and J lost 5, with 11 bases in between. Germline CDR1 and CDR2: SNHLY and FYNNEI. The CDR3 runs to 15 residues. CDR3 residues: CASSDQTGRANVLTF. CDR3 coding DNA: TGTGCCAGCAGTGATCAGACAGGTAGGGCCAACGTCCTGACTTTC.

This clonotype was recorded at least ten times. This rearrangement joins TRBV6-6 to TRBJ2-5; perhaps D is TRBD1 or TRBD2 (5 bases each). The CDR3 spans 15 residues. Germline V CDR1 and CDR2: MNHNY, SVGAGI (reference sequence). V dropped 6 bases and J dropped 2 bases, with 16 bases sitting between them. CDR3: CASRQGDPPQETQYF. The CDR3 DNA reads as TGTGCCAGCAGGCAAGGGGACCCCCCGCAAGAGACCCAGTACTTC.

At least ten counts were recorded for this clonotype. This rearrangement joins TRBV19 to TRBJ1-5; D call uncertain. Germline CDR1 is LNHDA and CDR2 is SQIVND (reference sequence). V was cut by 5 bases and J by 4 bases, with 3 bases left in between. The CDR3 consists of 11 residues. CDR3: CASSQNQPQHF. The CDR3 DNA is TGTGCCAGTAGTCAGAATCAGCCCCAGCATTTT.

This clonotype has only one observation. The chain links TRBV20-1 to TRBJ1-2; the match to TRBD1 covers 7 bases. The junction had 4 bases not matched to a gene; V was cut back by 3 bases and J by 3 bases. Germline V gene lookup returns CDR1 DFQATT and CDR2 SNEGSKA (reference sequence). CDR3 length: 13 residues. The CDR3 loop is CSASMQGDYGYTF. The CDR3 coding sequence is TGCAGTGCTAGTATGCAGGGGGACTATGGCTACACCTTC.

V is TRBV5-6 and J is TRBJ1-1, with D uncertain. Germline V gene data show CDR1 as SGHDT and CDR2 as YYEEEE. Trimming took off 1 base at V and 8 bases at J, with 12 bases between the two ends. This CDR3 region has 13 residues. In DNA form, the CDR3 reads TGTGCCAGCAGCTTGATGCTGACCGGGGAAGCTTTCTTT. Translating it yields CASSLMLTGEAFF. Filled out from reference TRBV5-6 and TRBJ1-1, the complete variable domain reads DAGVTQSPTHLIKTRGQQVTLRCSPKSGHDTVSWYQQALGQGPQFIFQYYEEEERQRGNFPDRFSGHQFPNYSSELNVNALLLGDSALYLCASSLMLTGEAFFGQGTRLTVV.

The genes are TRBV12-3 or TRBV12-4 and TRBJ1-1; perhaps TRBD1 as D (5 bases). V dropped 5 bases and J dropped 4 bases, with 17 bases sitting between them. This CDR3 spans 15 amino acids. CDR3 in DNA: TGTGCCAGCAGTCTAAACCCCGGAAGGGGCACTGAAGCTTTCTTT. Translating it yields CASSLNPGRGTEAFF.

The rearrangement links TRBV7-2 to TRBJ2-7; 8 bases match TRBD2. Germline CDR1 reads SGHTA; CDR2 reads FQGNSA. The CDR3 is 15 residues long. V shed 3 bases and J 3 bases; nucleotides not matched to a gene: 7. The CDR3 bases are TGTGCCAGCAGCTTTGGTTTAGCGGGACTCTACGAGCAGTACTTC. Protein product: CASSFGLAGLYEQYF.

In its sample, this clonotype was seen many times. This chain connects TRBV6-2 or TRBV6-3 to TRBJ2-7; weak D call: TRBD2 (5 bases). The CDR3 is made up of 14 amino acids. Trimming cost V 2 bases and J 5 bases, with 13 bases left between them. Per the germline V gene, CDR1 is MNHEY and CDR2 is SVGEGT. In DNA, the CDR3 is TGTGCCAGCAGTTACGACCCTGCTAGCAACGAGCAGTACTTC. This gives the protein CASSYDPASNEQYF.

The V gene is TRBV7-3, the J gene TRBJ2-7; D is perhaps TRBD1 (6 bases). Germline assignment: CDR1 SGHTA and CDR2 FQGTGA. V was trimmed by 5 bases and J by 7 bases, leaving 18 bases between them. This CDR3 comprises 14 residues. The CDR3 DNA is TGTGCCAGCAGCCGCACAGGGAACACCGGGGAGCAGTACTTC. It translates to CASSRTGNTGEQYF.

A word on this clonotype: One junction end does not reproduce the germline sequence, and a read error may be involved. The chain uses TRBV12-3 or TRBV12-4 and TRBJ2-7; possible D gene TRBD2, 6 bases. The CDR3 has 14 amino acids. The DNA for the CDR3 is TGTGCCAGCAGTTTTGACGGGAGAAGCTACGAGCAGCACTTC. As protein: CASSFDGRSYEQHF.

This clonotype was counted at least ten times. The V call is TRBV19, the J call TRBJ1-1; a possible D gene is TRBD1 (5 bases). V was trimmed by 3 bases and J by 1 base, leaving 9 bases between them. Germline loops: CDR1 LNHDA, CDR2 SQIVND (reference sequence). This CDR3 comprises 14 residues. The CDR3 DNA sequence: TGTGCCAGTAGTATGGGACCGTCGAACACTGAAGCTTTCTTT. It codes for CASSMGPSNTEAFF.

The chain joins TRBV2 to TRBJ1-2; TRBD1 aligns across 8 bases. This CDR3 has 13 residues. Germline assignment: CDR1 SNHLY and CDR2 FYNNEI. The CDR3 sequence: CARPQTGDYGYTF. CDR3 DNA: TGTGCTAGACCCCAGACAGGGGACTATGGCTACACCTTC. The whole variable domain, remainder taken from reference TRBV2 and TRBJ1-2, is EPEVTQTPSHQVTQMGQEVILRCVPISNHLYFYWYRQILGQKVEFLVSFYNNEISEKSEIFDDQFSVERPDGSNFTLKIRSTKLEDSAMYFCARPQTGDYGYTFGSGTRLTVV.

In its sample, this clonotype was seen many times. This rearrangement joins TRBV7-9 to TRBJ2-7; 8 bases line up with TRBD1. The V gene's germline CDR1 is SEHNR and CDR2 FQNEAQ (reference sequence). V trimming: 5 bases; J trimming: 4 bases; junction bases outside the gene matches: 7. This CDR3 contains 14 residues. CDR3 region: CASSDRDRLYEQYF. The CDR3 DNA reads TGTGCCAGCAGCGACCGGGACAGGCTTTACGAGCAGTACTTC.

This clonotype has a count of ten or more. This chain links TRBV27 with TRBJ1-1, with D uncertain. CDR1 is MNHEY and CDR2 is SMNVEV in the germline V gene (reference sequence). The CDR3 loop spans 11 amino acids. Trimming left V 10 bases short and J 4 bases short, with 10 bases between. CDR3 residues: CATRVSTEAFF. The DNA for the CDR3 is TGTGCCACCCGGGTGTCCACTGAAGCTTTCTTT.

The V gene is TRBV7-6, the J gene TRBJ2-2; no clear D. CDR3 size: 12 residues. Trimming shortened V by 5 bases and J by 6 bases, and 7 bases separated the two germline ends. In germline, CDR1 is SGHVS, CDR2 FNYEAQ. The CDR3 sequence is CASSDTAGELFF. CDR3 in DNA: TGTGCCAGCAGCGACACCGCCGGGGAGCTGTTTTTT.

CDR3 in amino acids: CASSGQGIGATNEKLFF. In nucleotides, the CDR3 is TGTGCCAGCAGTGGACAGGGGATCGGGGCAACTAATGAAAAACTGTTTTTT. This chain uses TRBV2 with TRBJ1-4, with 8 bases that match TRBD1. The germline V gene encodes CDR1 SNHLY and CDR2 FYNNEI. The length of the CDR3 is 17 residues. J was trimmed by 0 bases and V by 4 bases; bases with no gene match: 7.

V gene TRBV29-1 combines with J gene TRBJ1-2; D is unclear. CDR3 length: 10 residues. V was trimmed by 7 bases and J by 6 bases, leaving 9 bases between them. CDR1 and CDR2 from the germline V gene are SQVTM and ANQGSEA. CDR3 sequence (DNA): TGCAGCGCCGGATACGATGGCTACACCTTC. This encodes CSAGYDGYTF.

This sequence joins TRBV20-1 and TRBJ2-5, with D unclear. CDR1 DFQATT and CDR2 SNEGSKA come from the germline V gene (reference sequence). V was clipped by 3 bases and J by 2 bases, with 16 bases between them. This CDR3 region has 15 residues. As DNA, the CDR3 is TGCAGTGCTAGTGAGTACCGTGGCCAGCAAGAGACCCAGTACTTC. Residues: CSASEYRGQQETQYF.

This clonotype showed up many times. The V gene is TRBV15, the J gene TRBJ1-5; D ambiguous. This CDR3 spans 15 amino acids. The V gene lost 1 base and the J gene lost 3 bases, with 10 bases spanning the gap. Germline V lookup: CDR1 LNHNV, CDR2 YYDKDF (reference sequence). The DNA for the CDR3 is TGTGCCACCAGCAGAGGTAAGGCGGCCAATCAGCCCCAGCATTTT. Its protein product is CATSRGKAANQPQHF.

This clonotype was counted ten times or more. V and J are TRBV19 and TRBJ2-7; 9 positions match TRBD2. CDR1 and CDR2 from the germline V gene are LNHDA and SQIVND (reference sequence). J lost 2 bases, V lost 2 bases, and 7 bases had no gene match. CDR3 length equals 16 residues. CDR3 sequence reads: CASSITPSGTAYEQYF. DNA for the CDR3: TGTGCCAGTAGTATAACCCCTAGCGGGACCGCCTACGAGCAGTACTTC.

This clonotype was seen only once. The rearrangement links TRBV7-6 to TRBJ1-3; 7 bases map to TRBD1. Germline V lookup: CDR1 SGHVS, CDR2 FNYEAQ. The junction had 5 bases not matched to a gene; V was cut back by 5 bases and J by 4 bases. CDR3 length: 14 residues. The CDR3 DNA sequence: TGTGCCAGCAGCCAAGCGACAGGGGGAAACACCATATATTTT. The encoded protein is CASSQATGGNTIYF.

This clonotype was counted ten times or more. V usage is TRBV6-5 and J usage is TRBJ2-5, with 11 bases fitting TRBD2. Germline lookup yields CDR1 MNHEY and CDR2 SVGAGI. After removal of 6 bases from V and 2 bases from J, the junction contained 5 bases not matched to a gene. CDR3 length equals 15 residues. For the CDR3, the DNA is TGTGCCAGCAGGCCTAGCGGGAGGTTGCAAGAGACCCAGTACTTC. Translated: CASRPSGRLQETQYF.

The genes are TRBV20-1 and TRBJ1-4, with D possibly TRBD1 on 5 matching bases. This CDR3 spans 14 amino acids. Germline loops: CDR1 DFQATT, CDR2 SNEGSKA (reference sequence). V gave up 0 bases and J gave up 7 bases, with 12 bases separating them. The CDR3 DNA sequence: TGCAGTGCTAGAGATTGGCAGGGAATTGAAAAACTGTTTTTT. It is translated as CSARDWQGIEKLFF.

The V and J genes are TRBV6-4 and TRBJ1-1; tentative D call: TRBD1 (5 bases). Germline CDR1 MRHNA, CDR2 SNTAGT. Between the trimmed V and J ends, which lost 3 bases and 1 base, there was a span of 12 bases. The CDR3 consists of 15 residues. The CDR3 nucleotides read TGTGCCAGCAGTGAAGCGCAGGGAGCGAACACTGAAGCTTTCTTT. Translation: CASSEAQGANTEAFF.

At least ten counts were recorded for this clonotype. This sequence joins TRBV5-5 and TRBJ1-2; the match to TRBD1 covers 9 bases. CDR3 length equals 15 residues. Germline CDR1 is SGHKS and CDR2 is YYEKEE (reference sequence). J was trimmed by 4 bases and V by 0 bases; bases with no gene match: 4. CDR3 coding DNA: TGTGCCAGCAGCTTGGGACAGGGGGTCGTCTATGGCTACACCTTC. It encodes CASSLGQGVVYGYTF.

As concerns this clonotype: A read error may explain this, as a much larger clone is one base away. The rearrangement joins TRBV5-5 to TRBJ2-2; tentatively, D is TRBD1 or TRBD2 (6 bases each). Trimming cost V 4 bases and J 6 bases, with 16 bases left between them. The CDR3 consists of 15 residues. The germline gives CDR1 SGHKS, CDR2 YYEKEE (reference sequence). The CDR3 loop reads CASSQRGVTPGELFF. The CDR3 DNA reads as TGTGCCAGCAGCCAGAGGGGGGTAACACCCGGGGAGCTGTTTTTT.

The chain combines TRBV30 with TRBJ1-2; TRBD1 aligns across 7 bases. The CDR3 runs to 12 residues. V was pared by 3 bases and J by 8 bases, with 6 bases of the junction left unmatched. Germline V gene sequence: CDR1 GTSNPN, CDR2 SVGIG (reference sequence). CDR3 nucleotide sequence: TGTGCCTGGAGGCAGGGGGTGAGGGGCTACACCTTC. Protein: CAWRQGVRGYTF.